The rows below give T cell receptor beta chains drawn from one sample of a study of blood T cell repertoires in COVID-19. Assay: immunoSEQ multiplex PCR; the TCRdb copy retains only in-frame clones and omits some. The sample carries 150,000 to 200,000 clones, over 80% recorded once. Material: peripheral blood. These receptors were obtained from a woman in her thirties or forties with acute or convalescent COVID-19. CDR3s leave out the opening cysteine and the closing phenylalanine or tryptophan. Fields, in order: CDR3 length, D gene, V gene, CDR3 protein. A D gene is named only where the DNA matches it firmly.

15	TRBD1	TRBV7-2	ASSLMGRGLLGNTIY
13	TRBD1	TRBV6-5	ASSLPGQATGEQY
14	-	TRBV28	ASSRRPGLGNQPQH
11	-	TRBV6-5	ASRQMSNEKLF
11	TRBD2	TRBV5-6	ASSLWGGGEQY
14	TRBD1	TRBV5-6	ASSLDSGTGTDTQY
13	-	TRBV11-3	ASSPYRDGAGELF
12	TRBD1	TRBV7-9	ASSLATGGTGYT
9	-	TRBV30	ACQRAYGYT
13	TRBD1	TRBV28	ASNLGRGPGNTIY
12	TRBD2	TRBV7-8	ASRLAGVGNEQF
12	-	TRBV28	ASSLFNTVYGYT
10	TRBD2	TRBV10-2	ASSGLAPEQY
13	TRBD1	TRBV29-1	SVEGQGAMNTEAF
11	-	TRBV3-1/TRBV3-2	ASSRQADQPQH
11	TRBD1	TRBV5-1	ASTIQGAQRAF
14	TRBD2	TRBV5-1	ASSPGLAESTDTQY
14	-	TRBV7-3	ASSPGPQSSYNEQF
11	-	TRBV27	ASSPATNEKLF
18	TRBD2	TRBV7-3	ASSLIPSSGGAMEQETQY
11	-	TRBV7-9	ASSLVGPTGYT
11	TRBD2	TRBV20-1	SASSGGADTQY
12	TRBD1	TRBV2	ASRGDSKNEKLF
9	-	TRBV19	ASSIYQEAF
12	TRBD1	TRBV6-5	ASSSHRGGTEAF
12	-	TRBV7-2	ASSLNSLNTEAF
12	-	TRBV19	ASSIWGQRTEAF
14	-	TRBV30	AWSVRVLAFSYGYT
12	TRBD1	TRBV5-4	ASRGWDSQETQY
13	TRBD1	TRBV6-6	ASDTLGGENQPQH
14	-	TRBV4-1	ASSQAAGTSYNEQF
18	-	TRBV3-1/TRBV3-2	ASSQEVRGTSPPSTDTQY
12	TRBD1	TRBV2	ASFPGQGVFEQF
12	TRBD1	TRBV5-1	ASSFKAGGETQY
10	TRBD1	TRBV12-3/TRBV12-4	ASRRQGEGYT
13	-	TRBV6-5	ASSLNSGSYNEQF
11	-	TRBV7-2	ASSLVREETQY
15	-	TRBV19	ASSKRVLAIDHNEQF
14	-	TRBV4-1	ASSQDWTLGNYGYT
11	TRBD1	TRBV28	ASITQGDTEAF
14	-	TRBV7-9	ASSLDAGYIETEAF
12	-	TRBV6-5	ASGYTGGNSPLH
12	TRBD1	TRBV19	ATSGQGLFQPQH
14	TRBD1	TRBV5-1	ASSLNRGGSSYEQY
12	-	TRBV4-2	ASSQVGQAYEQY
14	TRBD1	TRBV10-1	ASREGQTATNEKLF
10	-	TRBV6-6	ASSYIIQPQH
13	-	TRBV6-5	ASSYSGGSNQPQH
13	TRBD1	TRBV6-6	ASSYQKTGDTEAF
12	TRBD1	TRBV25-1	ASSGDRGTYEQY
13	TRBD1	TRBV19	ASSPGQGTNEKLF
12	TRBD1	TRBV3-1/TRBV3-2	ASSPTGVNSPLH
12	-	TRBV29-1	SVVRASGTDTQY